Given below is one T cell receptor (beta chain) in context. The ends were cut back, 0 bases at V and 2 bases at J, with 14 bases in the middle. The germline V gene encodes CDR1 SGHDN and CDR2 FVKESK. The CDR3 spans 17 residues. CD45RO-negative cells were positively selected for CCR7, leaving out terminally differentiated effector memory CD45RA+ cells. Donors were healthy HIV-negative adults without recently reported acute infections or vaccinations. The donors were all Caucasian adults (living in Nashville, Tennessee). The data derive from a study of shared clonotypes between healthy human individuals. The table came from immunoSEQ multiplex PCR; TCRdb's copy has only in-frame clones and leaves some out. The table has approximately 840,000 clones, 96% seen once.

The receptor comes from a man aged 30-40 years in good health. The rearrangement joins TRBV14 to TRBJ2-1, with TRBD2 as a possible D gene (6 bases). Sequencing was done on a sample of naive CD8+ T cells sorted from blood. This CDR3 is CASSQEVGGPPYNEQFF. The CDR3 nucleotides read TGTGCCAGCAGCCAAGAGGTGGGGGGACCTCCCTACAATGAGCAGTTCTTC. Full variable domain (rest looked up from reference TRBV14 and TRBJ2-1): EAGVTQFPSHSVIEKGQTVTLRCDPISGHDNLYWYRRVMGKEIKFLLHFVKESKQDESGMPNNRFLAERTGGTYSTLKVQPAELEDSGVYFCASSQEVGGPPYNEQFFGPGTRLTVL.